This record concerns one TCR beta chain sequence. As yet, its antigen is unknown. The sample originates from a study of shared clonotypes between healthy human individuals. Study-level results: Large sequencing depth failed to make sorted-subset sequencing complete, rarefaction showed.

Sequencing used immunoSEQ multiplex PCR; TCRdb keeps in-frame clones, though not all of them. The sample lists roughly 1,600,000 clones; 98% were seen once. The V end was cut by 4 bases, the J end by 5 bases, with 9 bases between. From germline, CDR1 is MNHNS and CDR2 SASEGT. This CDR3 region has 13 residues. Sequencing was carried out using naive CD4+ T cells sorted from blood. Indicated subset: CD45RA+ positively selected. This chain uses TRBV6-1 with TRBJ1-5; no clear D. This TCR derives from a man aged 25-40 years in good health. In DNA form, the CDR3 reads TGTGCCAGCAGTGCCAGGATCCATCAGCCCCAGCATTTT. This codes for CASSARIHQPQHF.